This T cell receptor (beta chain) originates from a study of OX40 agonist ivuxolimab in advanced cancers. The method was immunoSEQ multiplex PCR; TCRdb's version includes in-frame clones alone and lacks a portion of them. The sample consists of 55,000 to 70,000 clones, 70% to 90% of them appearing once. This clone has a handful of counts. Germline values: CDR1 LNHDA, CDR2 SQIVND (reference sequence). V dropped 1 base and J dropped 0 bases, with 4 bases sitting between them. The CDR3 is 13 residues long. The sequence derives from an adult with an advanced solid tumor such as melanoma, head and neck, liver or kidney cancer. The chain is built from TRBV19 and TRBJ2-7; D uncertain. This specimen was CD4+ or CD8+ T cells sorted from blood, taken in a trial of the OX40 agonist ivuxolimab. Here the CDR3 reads CASSIGISYEQYF. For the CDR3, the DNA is TGTGCCAGTAGTATAGGGATCTCCTACGAGCAGTACTTC.